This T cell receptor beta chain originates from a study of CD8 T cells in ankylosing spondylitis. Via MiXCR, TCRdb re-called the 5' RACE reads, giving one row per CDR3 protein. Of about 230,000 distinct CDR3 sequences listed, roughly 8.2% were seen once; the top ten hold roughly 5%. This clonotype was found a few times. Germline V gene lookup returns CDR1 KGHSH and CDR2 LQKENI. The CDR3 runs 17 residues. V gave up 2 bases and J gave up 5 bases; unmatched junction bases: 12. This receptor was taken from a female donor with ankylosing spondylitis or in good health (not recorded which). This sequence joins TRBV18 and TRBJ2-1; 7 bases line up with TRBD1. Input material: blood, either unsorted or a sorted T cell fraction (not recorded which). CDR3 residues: CASSPDRVGFQDNEQFF. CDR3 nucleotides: TGTGCCAGCTCACCAGACAGGGTGGGCTTTCAAGACAATGAGCAGTTCTTC. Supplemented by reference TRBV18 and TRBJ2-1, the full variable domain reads NAGVMQNPRHLVRRRGQEARLRCSPMKGHSHVYWYRQLPEEGLKFMVYLQKENIIDESGMPKERFSAEFPKEGPSILRIQQVVRGDSAAYFCASSPDRVGFQDNEQFFGPGTRLTVL.